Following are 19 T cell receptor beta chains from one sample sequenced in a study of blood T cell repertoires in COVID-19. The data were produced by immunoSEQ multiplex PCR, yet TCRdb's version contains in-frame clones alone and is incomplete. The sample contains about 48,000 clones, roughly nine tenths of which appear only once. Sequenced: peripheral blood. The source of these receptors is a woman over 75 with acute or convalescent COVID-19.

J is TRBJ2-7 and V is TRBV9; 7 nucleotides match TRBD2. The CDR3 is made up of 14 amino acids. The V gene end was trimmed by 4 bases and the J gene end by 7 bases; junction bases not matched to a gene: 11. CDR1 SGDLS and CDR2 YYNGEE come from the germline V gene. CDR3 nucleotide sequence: TGTGCCAGCAGCAGACGCCCGGAGGGAGGGGAGCAGTACGTC. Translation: CASSRRPEGGEQYV.

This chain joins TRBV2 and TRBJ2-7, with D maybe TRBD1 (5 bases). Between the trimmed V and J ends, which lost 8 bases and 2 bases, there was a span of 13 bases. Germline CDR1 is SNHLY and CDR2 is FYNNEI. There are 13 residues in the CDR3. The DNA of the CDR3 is TGTGCCAGCGCCGGACAAAGCACCTACGAGCAGTACGTC. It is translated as CASAGQSTYEQYV.

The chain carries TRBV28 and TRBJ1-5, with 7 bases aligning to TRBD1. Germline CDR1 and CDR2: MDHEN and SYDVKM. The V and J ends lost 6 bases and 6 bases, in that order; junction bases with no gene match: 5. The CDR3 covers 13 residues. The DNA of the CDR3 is TGTGCCAGCAGGGGGCAGGGGGGTCAGCCCCAGCATTTT. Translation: CASRGQGGQPQHF.

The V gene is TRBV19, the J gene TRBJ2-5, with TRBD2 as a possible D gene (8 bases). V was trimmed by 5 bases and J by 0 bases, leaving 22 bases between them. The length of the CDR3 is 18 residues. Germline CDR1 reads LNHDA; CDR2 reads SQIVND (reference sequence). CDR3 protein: CASSSGGVPTGDQETQYF. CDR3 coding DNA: TGTGCCAGTAGTTCGGGAGGGGTCCCCACAGGGGACCAAGAGACCCAGTACTTC.

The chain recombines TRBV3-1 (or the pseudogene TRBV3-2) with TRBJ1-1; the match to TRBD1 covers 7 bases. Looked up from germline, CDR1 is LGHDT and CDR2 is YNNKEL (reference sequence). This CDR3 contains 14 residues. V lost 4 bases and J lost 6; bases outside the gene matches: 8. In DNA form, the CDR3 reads TGTGCCAGCAGCCTTAGGCAGGGGGGCTCTGAAGCTTTCTTT. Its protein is CASSLRQGGSEAFF.

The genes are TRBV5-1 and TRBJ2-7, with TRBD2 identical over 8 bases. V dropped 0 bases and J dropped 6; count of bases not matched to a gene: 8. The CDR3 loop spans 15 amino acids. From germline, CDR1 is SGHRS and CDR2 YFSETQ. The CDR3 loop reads CASSLGREAYSEQYF. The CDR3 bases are TGCGCCAGCAGCTTGGGGCGGGAGGCCTACTCCGAGCAGTACTTC.

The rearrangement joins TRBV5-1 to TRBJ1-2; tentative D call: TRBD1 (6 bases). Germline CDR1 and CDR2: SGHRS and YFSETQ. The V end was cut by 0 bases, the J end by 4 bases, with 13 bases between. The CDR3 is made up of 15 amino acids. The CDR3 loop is CASSLGVKDSYGYTF. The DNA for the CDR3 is TGCGCCAGCAGCTTGGGTGTAAAGGACAGCTATGGCTACACCTTC.

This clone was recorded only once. DNA for the CDR3: TGTGCCAGCAGCCAAAATGTATTGGGACAGCCTGAAGCTTTCTTT. Translated, it gives CASSQNVLGQPEAFF. The chain uses TRBV4-2 and TRBJ1-1; TRBD1 matches at 7 bases. The CDR3 has 15 amino acids. After removal of 2 bases from V and 6 bases from J, the junction contained 9 bases not matched to a gene. The germline V gene encodes CDR1 LGHNA and CDR2 YNFKEQ.

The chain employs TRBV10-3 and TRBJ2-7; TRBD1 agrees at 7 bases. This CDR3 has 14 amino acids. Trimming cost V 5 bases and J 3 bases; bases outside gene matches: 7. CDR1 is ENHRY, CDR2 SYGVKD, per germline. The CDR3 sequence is CAISPDRASYEQYF. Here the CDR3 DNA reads TGTGCCATCAGTCCTGACAGGGCCAGCTACGAGCAGTACTTC.

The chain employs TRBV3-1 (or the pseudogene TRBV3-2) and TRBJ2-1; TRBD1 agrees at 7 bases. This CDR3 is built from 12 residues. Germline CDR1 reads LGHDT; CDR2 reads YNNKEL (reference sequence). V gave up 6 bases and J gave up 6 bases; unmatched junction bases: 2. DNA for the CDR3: TGTGCCAGCAGAAACAGGGGCAATGAGCAGTTCTTC. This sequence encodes CASRNRGNEQFF.

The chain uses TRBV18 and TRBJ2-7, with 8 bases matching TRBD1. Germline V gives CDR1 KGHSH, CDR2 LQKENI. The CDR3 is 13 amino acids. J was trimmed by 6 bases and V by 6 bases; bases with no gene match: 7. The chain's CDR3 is CASSPTGVGEQYV. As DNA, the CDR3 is TGTGCCAGCTCGCCGACAGGGGTAGGCGAGCAGTACGTC.

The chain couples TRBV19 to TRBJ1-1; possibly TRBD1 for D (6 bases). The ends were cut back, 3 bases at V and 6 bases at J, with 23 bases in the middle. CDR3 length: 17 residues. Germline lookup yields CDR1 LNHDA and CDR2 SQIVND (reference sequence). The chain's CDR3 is CASSIRKASGDPSEAFF. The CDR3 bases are TGTGCCAGTAGTATCCGCAAGGCTTCAGGGGACCCCTCTGAAGCTTTCTTT.

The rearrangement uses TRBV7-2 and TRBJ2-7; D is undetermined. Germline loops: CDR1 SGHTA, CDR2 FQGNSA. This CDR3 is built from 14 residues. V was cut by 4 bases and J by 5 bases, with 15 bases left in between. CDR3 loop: CASSYSWAGNEQYF. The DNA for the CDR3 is TGTGCCAGCAGCTACTCATGGGCTGGCAACGAGCAGTACTTC.

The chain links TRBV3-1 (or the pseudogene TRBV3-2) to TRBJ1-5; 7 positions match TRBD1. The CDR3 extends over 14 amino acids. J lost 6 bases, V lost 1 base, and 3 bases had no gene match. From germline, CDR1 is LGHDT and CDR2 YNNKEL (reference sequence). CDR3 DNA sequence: TGTGCCAGCAGCCAAGCAGGGGGGACTCAGCCCCAGCATTTT. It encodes CASSQAGGTQPQHF.

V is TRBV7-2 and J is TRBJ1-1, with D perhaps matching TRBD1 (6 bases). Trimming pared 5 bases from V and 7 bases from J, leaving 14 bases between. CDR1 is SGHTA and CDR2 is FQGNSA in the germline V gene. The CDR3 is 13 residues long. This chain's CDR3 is CASSLSGQYEAFF. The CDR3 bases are TGTGCCAGCAGCCTTTCAGGACAGTATGAAGCTTTCTTT.

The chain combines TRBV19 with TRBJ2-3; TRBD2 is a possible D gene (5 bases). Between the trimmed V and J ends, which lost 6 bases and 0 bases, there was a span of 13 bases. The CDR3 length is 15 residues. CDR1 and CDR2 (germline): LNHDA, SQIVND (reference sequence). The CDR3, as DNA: TGTGCCAGTAGCCCCGGAGACTATAGCACAGATACGCAGTATTTT. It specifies CASSPGDYSTDTQYF.

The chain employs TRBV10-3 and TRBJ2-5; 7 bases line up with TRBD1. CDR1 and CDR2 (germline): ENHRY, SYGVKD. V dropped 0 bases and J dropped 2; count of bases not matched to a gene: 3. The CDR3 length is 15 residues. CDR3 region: CAISESRDRQETQYF. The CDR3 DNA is TGTGCCATCAGTGAGTCTCGGGACAGACAAGAGACCCAGTACTTC.

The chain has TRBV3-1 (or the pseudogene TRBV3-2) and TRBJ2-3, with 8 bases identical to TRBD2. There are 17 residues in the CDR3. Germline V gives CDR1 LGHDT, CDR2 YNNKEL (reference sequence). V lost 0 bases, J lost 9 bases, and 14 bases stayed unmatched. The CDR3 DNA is TGTGCCAGCAGCCAAGATCGAGGGGCGGGGGGTGCCAGGACGCAGTATTTT. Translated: CASSQDRGAGGARTQYF.

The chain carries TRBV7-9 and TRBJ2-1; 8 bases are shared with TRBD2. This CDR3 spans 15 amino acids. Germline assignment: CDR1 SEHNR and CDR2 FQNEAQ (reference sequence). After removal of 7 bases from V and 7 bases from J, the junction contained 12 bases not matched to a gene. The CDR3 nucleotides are TGTGCCAGCACCTCCACGGGGGGGCAAAGAAATGAGCAGTTCTTC. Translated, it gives CASTSTGGQRNEQFF.